The T cell receptor beta chain under discussion was sequenced for a study of blood T cell repertoires in COVID-19. In the source study's methods: It was from reference gene primer amplification that nucleated cell counts were estimated. The table came from immunoSEQ multiplex PCR; TCRdb's copy has only in-frame clones and leaves some out. The V and J calls and clone size were taken over from that table, and D and trimming were inferred from the DNA. This table holds approximately 220,000 clones, about four fifths found once. CDR1 and CDR2 from the germline V gene are SGDLS and YYNGEE. V was shortened by 4 bases and J by 3 bases, with 9 bases between the two germline ends. The CDR3 covers 13 residues. Allocation to cohorts depended on clinical history reported by the participants.

This clonotype was sampled from a woman aged 40 to 50 with acute COVID-19. Sequenced input: PBMCs or T cells enriched from blood (not recorded which). The chain employs TRBV9 and TRBJ2-3, with a weak D call TRBD2 (5 bases). The CDR3 is CASSPPGTDTQYF. The CDR3 coding sequence is TGTGCCAGCAGCCCCCCGGGGACAGATACGCAGTATTTT.